The clone carrying this TCR beta chain was counted ten times or more. The antigen is unknown. Individual cDNA molecules carried attached unique molecular identifiers. From the 5' RACE reads, TCRdb called clonotypes with MiXCR, one entry per CDR3 protein. The sample lists 30,000 to 40,000 distinct CDR3 sequences, about 5% occurring once. The data belong to a study of early T cells in non-severe SARS-CoV-2 infection. The overall study: The authors sequenced bulk RNA from unsorted whole blood, leaving chains unpaired. Findings and caveats of the study: Sequences matched to VDJdb favored anti-spike CD8 responses, while private and CD4 specificities were missed.

The V and J ends lost 1 base and 4 bases respectively, with 12 bases between them. This CDR3 spans 14 amino acids. Germline CDR1 and CDR2: DFQATT and SNEGSKA (reference sequence). The chain is built from TRBV20-1 and TRBJ2-3; weak D call: TRBD1 (5 bases). The source is an adult who was a healthcare worker with PCR-confirmed SARS-CoV-2 infection or an uninfected control (not recorded which). The specimen sequenced was whole blood. The CDR3 is CSARGGRPADTQYF. DNA for the CDR3: TGCAGTGCTAGAGGGGGCAGGCCGGCAGATACGCAGTATTTT.